This T cell receptor beta chain derives from a study of cytomegalovirus exposure and HLA in healthy donors. Study-level information: Earlier, 110 million or so unique TCR beta sequences were recovered from approximately 180 million T cells by an analysis.

General observations from the study: Immune exposure information comprised only CMV serostatus.

PCR employed 60 Vbeta and 13 Jbeta primers. Profiling relied on immunoSEQ multiplex PCR, and the TCRdb table lists in-frame clones only, not all of them. Its listing shows 100,000 to 150,000 clones. Points on this clone: What it binds is not known.

CDR1 is LGHNA, CDR2 YSLEER, per germline. The CDR3 has 16 amino acids. Trimming shortened V by 0 bases and J by 5 bases, and 16 bases separated the two germline ends. The chain combines TRBV4-3 with TRBJ1-2, with a tentative D call TRBD1 (5 bases). The TCR sequence derives from a man aged 18 to 29 in good health and CMV-seronegative. The sample taken for sequencing was PBMCs. The CDR3 region has the DNA TGCGCCAGCAGCCAAGATCGTGCAGGGCATCTGTATGGCTACACCTTC. Translating gives CASSQDRAGHLYGYTF.